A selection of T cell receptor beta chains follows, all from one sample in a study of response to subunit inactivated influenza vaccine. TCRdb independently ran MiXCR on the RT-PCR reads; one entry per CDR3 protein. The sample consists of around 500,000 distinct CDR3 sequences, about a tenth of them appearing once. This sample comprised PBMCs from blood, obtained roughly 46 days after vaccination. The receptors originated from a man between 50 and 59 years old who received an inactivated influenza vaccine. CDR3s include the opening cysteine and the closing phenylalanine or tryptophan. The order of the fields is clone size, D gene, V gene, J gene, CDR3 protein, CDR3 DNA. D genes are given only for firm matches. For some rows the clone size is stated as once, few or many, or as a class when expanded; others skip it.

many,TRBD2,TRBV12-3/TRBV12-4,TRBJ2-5,CASRSHSGTSGPQETQYF,TGTGCCAGCAGATCCCACTCCGGGACTAGCGGGCCCCAAGAGACCCAGTACTTC
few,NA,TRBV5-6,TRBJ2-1,CASSLFAGSSYNEQFF,TGTGCCAGCAGCTTGTTCGCGGGGAGCTCCTACAATGAGCAGTTCTTC
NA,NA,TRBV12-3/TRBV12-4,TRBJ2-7,CASRSDGHEQYF,TGTGCCAGCAGGTCGGACGGGCACGAGCAGTACTTC
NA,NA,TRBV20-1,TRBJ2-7,CSASRGSSYEQYF,TGCAGTGCTAGTAGGGGTTCTTCCTACGAGCAGTACTTC
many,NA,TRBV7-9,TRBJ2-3,CASSPRAEDTQYF,TGTGCCAGCAGCCCGCGAGCGGAAGATACGCAGTATTTT
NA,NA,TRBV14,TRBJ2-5,CASRQTPETQYF,TGTGCCAGCAGGCAAACCCCAGAGACCCAGTACTTC
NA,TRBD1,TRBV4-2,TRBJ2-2,CASSQLDRGRTGELFF,TGTGCCAGCAGCCAACTCGACAGGGGGCGCACCGGGGAGCTGTTTTTT
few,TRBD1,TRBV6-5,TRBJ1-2,CASSSTSGGAHYGYTF,TGTGCCAGCAGTTCAACCTCAGGGGGCGCGCACTATGGCTACACCTTC
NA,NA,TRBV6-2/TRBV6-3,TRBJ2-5,CASSLQKETQYF,TGTGCCAGCAGTTTACAGAAAGAGACCCAGTACTTC
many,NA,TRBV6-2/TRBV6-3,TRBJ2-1,CASSFSGKQFF,TGTGCCAGCAGCTTTAGTGGGAAGCAGTTCTTC
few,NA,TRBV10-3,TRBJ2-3,CAISEEGDTQYF,TGTGCCATCAGTGAGGAGGGGGATACGCAGTATTTT
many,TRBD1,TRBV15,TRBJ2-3,CATSRSPTGDGDTQYF,TGTGCCACCAGCAGATCTCCGACAGGGGATGGGGATACGCAGTATTTT
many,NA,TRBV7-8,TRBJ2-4,CASSLDRIAKNIQYF,TGTGCCAGCAGCTTAGACCGAATAGCCAAAAACATTCAGTACTTC
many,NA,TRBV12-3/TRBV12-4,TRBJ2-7,CASSRQAGYEQYF,TGTGCCAGCAGTAGACAGGCGGGCTACGAGCAGTACTTC
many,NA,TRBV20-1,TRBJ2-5,CSAAQGVSETQYF,TGCAGTGCTGCCCAGGGAGTTTCGGAGACCCAGTACTTC
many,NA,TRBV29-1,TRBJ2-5,CSGGDGQETQYF,TGCAGCGGTGGAGACGGCCAAGAGACCCAGTACTTC
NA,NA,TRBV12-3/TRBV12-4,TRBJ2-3,CASNPGHSTDTQYF,TGTGCCAGTAACCCGGGACACAGCACAGATACGCAGTATTTT
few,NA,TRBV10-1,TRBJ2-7,CASSDRVGEQYF,TGCGCCAGCAGTGATCGGGTTGGCGAGCAGTACTTC
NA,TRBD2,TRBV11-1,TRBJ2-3,CASSPIGGLAPSTDTQYF,TGTGCCAGCAGCCCCATCGGGGGACTAGCGCCTAGCACAGATACGCAGTATTTT
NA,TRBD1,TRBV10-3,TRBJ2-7,CAISELWDRDEQYF,TGTGCCATCAGTGAGCTTTGGGACAGGGACGAGCAGTACTTC
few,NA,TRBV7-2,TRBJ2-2,CASSTGQLGELFF,TGTGCCAGCAGCACCGGACAGCTCGGGGAGCTGTTTTTT
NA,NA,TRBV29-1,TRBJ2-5,CSVLGLQGTQYF,TGCAGCGTTCTGGGACTCCAGGGCACCCAGTACTTC
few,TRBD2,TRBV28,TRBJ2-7,CASSLPPLANTYEQYF,TGTGCCAGCAGTTTACCCCCACTAGCGAACACCTACGAGCAGTACTTC
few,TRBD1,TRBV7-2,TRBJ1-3,CASSWDRSGNTIYF,TGTGCCAGCAGCTGGGACAGAAGTGGAAACACCATATATTTT
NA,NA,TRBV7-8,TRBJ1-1,CASSPRMNTEAFF,TGTGCCAGCAGCCCCCGCATGAACACTGAAGCTTTCTTT
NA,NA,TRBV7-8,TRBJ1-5,CASSQRDGRDQPQHF,TGTGCCAGCAGCCAACGGGACGGCCGGGATCAGCCCCAGCATTTT
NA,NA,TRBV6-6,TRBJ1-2,CASSLTPPTGYTF,TGTGCCAGCAGCCTGACCCCACCCACGGGCTACACCTTC
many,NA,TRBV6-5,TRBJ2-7,CASSRRGEQYF,TGTGCCAGCAGTCGAAGGGGCGAGCAGTACTTC
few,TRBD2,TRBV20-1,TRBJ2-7,CSARRSGINEQYF,TGCAGTGCTAGACGTAGCGGGATCAACGAGCAGTACTTC